The 30 T cell receptor beta chains presented below share a single source sample, sequenced in a study of Tregs in tolerant kidney transplant recipients. Sequencing used immunoSEQ multiplex PCR; TCRdb keeps in-frame clones, though not all of them. The repertoire includes about 83,000 clones, around 98% of them detected once, and approximately 0.56% sits in the top ten. The sequencing used CD4+ T cells from blood, collected before the transplant. The origin of the receptors is a human donor who received a combined kidney and bone marrow transplant.

The V call is TRBV5-1, the J call TRBJ2-7; D is perhaps TRBD1 (6 bases). Germline CDR1 is SGHRS and CDR2 is YFSETQ. The CDR3 spans 15 residues. The V end lost 4 bases, the J end lost 2 bases, and 16 bases lay between the germline ends. The CDR3 DNA follows: TGCGCCAGCAGCGACACCGGACAGTACCCCTACGAGCAGTACTTC. Translated: CASSDTGQYPYEQYF.

The rearrangement joins TRBV6-1 to TRBJ1-5; D gene uncertain. This CDR3 has 14 amino acids. Germline V gene data show CDR1 as MNHNS and CDR2 as SASEGT. Trimming pared 7 bases from V and 2 bases from J, leaving 12 bases between. The CDR3 DNA reads as TGTGCCAGCACCTTTGACATAGGCAATCAGCCCCAGCATTTT. Its translation: CASTFDIGNQPQHF.

The CDR3 nucleotides are TGTGCCAGCAGCTTGGCCTTAACCCCAGGGGGTTCGGATACGCAGTATTTT. Translation: CASSLALTPGGSDTQYF. V is TRBV5-6 and J is TRBJ2-3; 7 bases match TRBD1. From germline, CDR1 is SGHDT and CDR2 YYEEEE. The CDR3 runs to 17 residues. With V trimmed by 0 bases and J by 6 bases, 13 bases remained unmatched.

The chain couples TRBV11-3 to TRBJ2-5; a possible D gene is TRBD2 (6 bases). Trimming shortened V by 5 bases and J by 4 bases, and 17 bases separated the two germline ends. Germline V lookup: CDR1 SGHNT, CDR2 YENEEA. There are 15 residues in the CDR3. Written as DNA, the CDR3 is TGTGCCAGCAGCCTCGGGGGATTCAGGTCAGAGACCCAGTACTTC. As protein: CASSLGGFRSETQYF.

The chain has TRBV15 and TRBJ2-7, with D tentatively TRBD2 (5 bases). Trimming stripped 1 base from V and 3 bases from J, with 7 bases between. From germline, CDR1 is LNHNV and CDR2 YYDKDF (reference sequence). This CDR3 contains 13 residues. The CDR3 DNA sequence: TGTGCCACCAGCAGAGTACTAGACTACGAGCAGTACTTC. The encoded protein is CATSRVLDYEQYF.

The chain employs TRBV4-2 and TRBJ2-5; possibly TRBD2 for D (5 bases). Trimming took off 0 bases at V and 1 base at J, with 12 bases between the two ends. Germline V CDR1 and CDR2: LGHNA, YNFKEQ. This CDR3 has 16 amino acids. Here the CDR3 reads CASSQDMRAGQETQYF. CDR3 in DNA: TGTGCCAGCAGCCAAGATATGAGGGCTGGCCAAGAGACCCAGTACTTC.

J is TRBJ2-2 and V is TRBV6-5; the match to TRBD1 covers 7 bases. Germline trimming cut 0 bases from V and 6 bases from J; bases unmatched to any gene: 4. Looked up from germline, CDR1 is MNHEY and CDR2 is SVGAGI. The CDR3 has 15 residues. Here the CDR3 DNA reads TGTGCCAGCAGTTACTCGACCAGGGGGTCCGGGGAGCTGTTTTTT. It codes for CASSYSTRGSGELFF.

This sequence joins TRBV30 and TRBJ2-2; the match to TRBD2 covers 11 bases. The CDR3 totals 15 residues. The ends lost 4 bases at V and 7 bases at J; junction bases unmatched: 8. The germline gives CDR1 GTSNPN, CDR2 SVGIG (reference sequence). CDR3 sequence reads: CAWKRGLAVIGELFF. Here the CDR3 DNA reads TGTGCCTGGAAACGGGGACTAGCGGTTATCGGGGAGCTGTTTTTT. The complete variable domain, with remaining parts taken from reference TRBV30 and TRBJ2-2, reads SQTIHQWPATLVQPVGSPLSLECTVEGTSNPNLYWYRQAAGRGLQLLFYSVGIGQISSEVPQNLSASRPQDRQFILSSKKLLLSDSGFYLCAWKRGLAVIGELFFGEGSRLTVL.

The chain has TRBV29-1 and TRBJ2-7; D is possibly TRBD1 (5 bases). Trimming cost V 4 bases and J 4 bases, with 14 bases left between them. CDR1 is SQVTM, CDR2 ANQGSEA, per germline. The CDR3 consists of 13 residues. The CDR3 spells CSVGAGLGYEQYF. The CDR3 coding sequence is TGCAGCGTTGGGGCAGGGTTGGGGTACGAGCAGTACTTC.

The V gene is TRBV18, the J gene TRBJ1-6; 7 bases are shared with TRBD1. The germline V gene has CDR1 KGHSH and CDR2 LQKENI. The CDR3 has 16 amino acids. The trim removed 3 bases at V and 5 bases at J, leaving 7 bases unmatched. As DNA, the CDR3 is TGTGCCAGCTCACCCAACACAGGGGAGAATAATTCACCCCTCCACTTT. It specifies CASSPNTGENNSPLHF.

CDR3 DNA sequence: TGTGCCAGCTCACCACCGGGACAGGGTCTCTACGAGCAGTACTTC. This codes for CASSPPGQGLYEQYF. The chain carries TRBV18 and TRBJ2-7; 9 bases line up with TRBD1. The CDR3 is 15 residues long. V was pared by 0 bases and J by 3 bases, with 3 bases of the junction left unmatched. Germline V gene data show CDR1 as KGHSH and CDR2 as LQKENI.

The CDR3 sequence is CASSGQGGGSWYF. CDR3 sequence (DNA): TGTGCCAGCAGTGGACAGGGGGGAGGGTCCTGGTATTTT. The chain uses TRBV2 and TRBJ2-3; 9 bases map to TRBD1. Germline-derived CDR1 and CDR2 are SNHLY and FYNNEI. CDR3 length: 13 residues. Losses at the gene ends were 4 bases for V and 14 bases for J; bases not matched to a gene: 10.

The genes are TRBV19 and TRBJ2-2; the match to TRBD2 covers 7 bases. The CDR3 loop spans 16 amino acids. Germline V lookup: CDR1 LNHDA, CDR2 SQIVND (reference sequence). The J segment lost 5 bases and the V segment lost 1 base, leaving 7 bases of the junction unmatched. CDR3 protein: CASSIGGGGRTGELFF. In DNA form, the CDR3 reads TGTGCCAGTAGTATAGGTGGTGGCGGGAGAACCGGGGAGCTGTTTTTT. Combining the CDR3 with reference TRBV19 and TRBJ2-2 gives the whole variable domain DGGITQSPKYLFRKEGQNVTLSCEQNLNHDAMYWYRQDPGQGLRLIYYSQIVNDFQKGDIAEGYSVSREKKESFPLTVTSAQKNPTAFYLCASSIGGGGRTGELFFGEGSRLTVL.

The chain recombines TRBV4-2 with TRBJ2-1; TRBD2 matches 8 bases. CDR1 is LGHNA and CDR2 is YNFKEQ in the germline V gene. CDR3 size: 16 residues. Trimming took 2 bases from V and 0 from J; bases not matched to a gene: 3. This CDR3 is CASSQIAGSSYNEQFF. CDR3 nucleotides: TGTGCCAGCAGCCAAATAGCGGGGAGCTCCTACAATGAGCAGTTCTTC.

The chain employs TRBV7-3 and TRBJ2-7, with 11 bases matching TRBD2. J was trimmed by 2 bases and V by 2 bases; bases with no gene match: 2. This CDR3 is 15 amino acids long. CDR1 SGHTA and CDR2 FQGTGA come from the germline V gene. Written as DNA, the CDR3 is TGTGCCAGCAGCTTAGAACTAGCGGGGGCCTACGAGCAGTACTTC. Its protein product is CASSLELAGAYEQYF.

J is TRBJ2-3 and V is TRBV18; D unresolved. The V gene's germline CDR1 is KGHSH and CDR2 LQKENI. Trimming left V 3 bases short and J 4 bases short, with 5 bases between. CDR3 length: 12 residues. This CDR3 is CASSPQADTQYF. The CDR3 DNA is TGTGCCAGCTCACCTCAGGCAGATACGCAGTATTTT.

This chain joins TRBV9 and TRBJ2-2, with unresolved D. The CDR3 runs 14 residues. V dropped 0 bases and J dropped 7 bases, with 10 bases sitting between them. Germline values: CDR1 SGDLS, CDR2 YYNGEE. CDR3 DNA sequence: TGTGCCAGCAGCGTAGCATCTAGTCGCGGGGAGCTGTTTTTT. Translation: CASSVASSRGELFF.

V is TRBV7-2 and J is TRBJ2-7; the D gene is possibly TRBD2 (6 bases). This CDR3 has 14 amino acids. Germline V gene sequence: CDR1 SGHTA, CDR2 FQGNSA. Trimming cost V 1 base and J 2 bases, with 9 bases left between them. The CDR3 DNA follows: TGTGCCAGCAGCTTAGATAGCGGAACCTACGAGCAGTACTTC. It yields the protein CASSLDSGTYEQYF.

The gene calls are TRBV5-1 and TRBJ2-2, with D uncertain. The CDR3 has 15 amino acids. From germline, CDR1 is SGHRS and CDR2 YFSETQ. Trimming left V 0 bases short and J 1 base short, with 7 bases between. CDR3 DNA: TGCGCCAGCAGCTTGGCGGTTGGGAACACCGGGGAGCTGTTTTTT. This sequence encodes CASSLAVGNTGELFF.

The chain uses TRBV19 and TRBJ2-7, with 7 bases matching TRBD2. This CDR3 has 16 residues. V lost 1 base, J lost 3 bases, and 9 bases stayed unmatched. CDR1 is LNHDA, CDR2 SQIVND, per germline (reference sequence). Here the CDR3 DNA reads TGTGCCAGTAGTATAGCTGGAGCGGGAACCGTCTACGAGCAGTACTTC. Protein sequence: CASSIAGAGTVYEQYF.

This sequence joins TRBV15 and TRBJ1-1; perhaps TRBD1 as D (6 bases). The CDR3 runs 15 residues. Per germline, CDR1 LNHNV and CDR2 YYDKDF (reference sequence). Trimming stripped 7 bases from V and 7 bases from J, with 22 bases between. The CDR3 protein is CATTPLRGGPNEAFF. The CDR3 DNA reads as TGTGCCACCACCCCGCTCAGGGGCGGCCCTAATGAAGCTTTCTTT.

The rearrangement uses TRBV7-9 and TRBJ2-5; no clear D gene. Germline CDR1 and CDR2: SEHNR and FQNEAQ (reference sequence). Trimming cost V 1 base and J 3 bases, with 6 bases left between them. The CDR3 runs to 13 residues. The CDR3 region has the DNA TGTGCCAGCAGCTTAGGTAAAAAAGAGACCCAGTACTTC. Residues: CASSLGKKETQYF.

The chain carries TRBV11-2 and TRBJ2-7; D is possibly TRBD2 (5 bases). Trimming stripped 11 bases from V and 5 bases from J, with 16 bases between. In germline, CDR1 is SGHAT, CDR2 FQNNGV. The CDR3 contains 12 residues. The CDR3 loop reads CARRPGKDEQYF. For the CDR3, the DNA is TGTGCCCGCCGGCCGGGAAAAGACGAGCAGTACTTC.

The chain carries TRBV4-2 and TRBJ1-2; 7 nucleotides match TRBD1. The CDR3 consists of 14 residues. CDR1 and CDR2 from the germline V gene are LGHNA and YNFKEQ. V lost 0 bases, J lost 7 bases, and 5 bases stayed unmatched. For the CDR3, the DNA is TGTGCCAGCAGCCAAGATGGGACAGCCGGTGGCTACACCTTC. It codes for CASSQDGTAGGYTF.

The chain has TRBV18 and TRBJ2-7; 12 bases match TRBD1. In germline, CDR1 is KGHSH, CDR2 LQKENI. V lost 4 bases and J lost 5; bases outside the gene matches: 9. This CDR3 spans 16 amino acids. CDR3 sequence reads: CASSRGTGGKIHEQYF. CDR3 DNA sequence: TGTGCCAGCTCACGTGGGACAGGGGGCAAGATCCACGAGCAGTACTTC.

DNA of the CDR3: TGTGCTAGTGGTTTGAGCAGCACAGATACGCAGTATTTT. It translates to CASGLSSTDTQYF. The chain has TRBV12-5 and TRBJ2-3, with D hard to call. The CDR3 extends over 13 amino acids. Trimming removed 2 bases from V and 0 bases from J, with 3 bases in between. Per germline, CDR1 LGHNT and CDR2 FRNRAP.

This sequence joins TRBV5-1 and TRBJ2-3; the D gene is possibly TRBD1 (5 bases). V was clipped by 4 bases and J by 0 bases, with 9 bases between them. This CDR3 has 14 residues. From germline, CDR1 is SGHRS and CDR2 YFSETQ. The CDR3 DNA reads TGCGCCAGCAGCCGACAGTCTAGCACAGATACGCAGTATTTT. Translated: CASSRQSSTDTQYF.

The chain employs TRBV20-1 and TRBJ2-7; D remains ambiguous. Trimming removed 4 bases at V and 2 bases at J, with 6 bases between. This CDR3 region has 11 residues. The V gene's germline CDR1 is DFQATT and CDR2 SNEGSKA (reference sequence). As DNA, the CDR3 is TGCAGTGCTACAGATACCTACGAGCAGTACTTC. Residues: CSATDTYEQYF.

V and J are TRBV15 and TRBJ2-3, with D perhaps matching TRBD2 (5 bases). From germline, CDR1 is LNHNV and CDR2 YYDKDF (reference sequence). The CDR3 length is 14 residues. Trimming shortened V by 2 bases and J by 1 base, and 7 bases separated the two germline ends. CDR3 protein: CATSRSSGTDTQYF. The CDR3 bases are TGTGCCACCAGCAGAAGTAGCGGCACAGATACGCAGTATTTT.

The chain carries TRBV9 and TRBJ2-7, with TRBD2 matching over 11 bases. The junction had 2 bases not matched to a gene; V was cut back by 0 bases and J by 3 bases. The CDR3 spans 15 residues. CDR1 is SGDLS and CDR2 is YYNGEE in the germline V gene. CDR3 protein: CASSVDLAGGYEQYF. CDR3 sequence (DNA): TGTGCCAGCAGCGTAGATCTAGCGGGGGGCTACGAGCAGTACTTC.